These T cell receptor beta chains were read from a single sample in a study of blood T cell repertoires in COVID-19. Repertoires were generated with immunoSEQ multiplex PCR, while TCRdb's copy carries only in-frame clones and drops some. This table holds 200,000 to 250,000 clones, roughly 79% found once. The sequencing sample was made of peripheral blood. These receptors were collected from a woman of 80 years or more with COVID-19, enrolled during active disease. CDR3s include the opening cysteine and the closing phenylalanine or tryptophan. Each record gives: D gene, clone size, V gene, J gene, CDR3 DNA, CDR3 protein. The D gene is left open where the match is weak. Size values are once, few and many counts, or a class for expanded clones, and some rows have none.

TRBD2	NA	TRBV2	TRBJ2-7	TGTGCCAGCAGTGAAAGCCTAGCGGTGGGGGTGGAGCAGTACTTC	CASSESLAVGVEQYF
TRBD1	NA	TRBV7-9	TRBJ1-2	TGTGCCAGCAGCTTAGTAGACAGGGGAATTGGCTACACCTTC	CASSLVDRGIGYTF
NA	NA	TRBV3-1/TRBV3-2	TRBJ1-1	TGTGCCAGCAGCCAAGACGGGGGGAACACTGAAGCTTTCTTT	CASSQDGGNTEAFF
NA	many	TRBV30	TRBJ1-3	TGTGCCTGGAGTGCGCCGCCGTACATCAGCTCTGGAAACACCATATATTTT	CAWSAPPYISSGNTIYF
TRBD1	NA	TRBV6-1	TRBJ1-2	TGTGCCAGCAGTGAATTTTTCGGCAGGGGGCGGAATGGCTACACCTTC	CASSEFFGRGRNGYTF
TRBD2	NA	TRBV3-1/TRBV3-2	TRBJ2-3	TGTGCCAGCAGCCAAGATATGGGACTAGGTGGCACAGATACGCAGTATTTT	CASSQDMGLGGTDTQYF
NA	once	TRBV14	TRBJ1-6	TGTGCCAGCAGCCAGGGGACATTTAATTCACCCCTCCACTTT	CASSQGTFNSPLHF
NA	NA	TRBV9	TRBJ2-7	TGTGCCAGCAGCGAGCCCCTTCTAGAGGTCGTATCCCAGGAGCAGTACTTC	CASSEPLLEVVSQEQYF
TRBD1	NA	TRBV6-2/TRBV6-3	TRBJ1-2	TGTGCCAGCAGCCCTGGCGGGACAGGGAAAGCTAACTATGGCTACACCTTC	CASSPGGTGKANYGYTF
TRBD1	NA	TRBV18	TRBJ1-1	TGTGCCAGCTCCCTTAGACAGGGCGATGGGGAAGCTTTCTTT	CASSLRQGDGEAFF
NA	NA	TRBV18	TRBJ2-7	TGTGCCAGCTCACGAGGGTCCCAGGCCAGCTCCTACGAGCAGTACTTC	CASSRGSQASSYEQYF
NA	NA	TRBV12-3/TRBV12-4	TRBJ2-3	TGTGCCAGCAGTTTAGCACTACCTCCACAGTATTTT	CASSLALPPQYF
TRBD2	NA	TRBV10-3	TRBJ2-1	TGTGCCATCAGTGAGTCTCCTAGCGGGGCCAACTACAATGAGCAGTTCTTC	CAISESPSGANYNEQFF
NA	NA	TRBV5-1	TRBJ1-4	TGCGCCAGCAGCAGCCAGGGTGGGGAAAAACTGTTTTTT	CASSSQGGEKLFF
NA	few	TRBV6-6	TRBJ1-1	TGTGCCAGCAGTTACGACTCCCTTGGCACTGAAGCTTTCTTT	CASSYDSLGTEAFF
NA	NA	TRBV2	TRBJ2-2	TGTGCCAGCAGTTGGACTACAATCGGGGAGCTGTTTTTT	CASSWTTIGELFF
TRBD1	NA	TRBV28	TRBJ1-3	TGTGCCAGCCGGGGACAGATGCTCTCTGGAAACACCATATATTTT	CASRGQMLSGNTIYF
TRBD2	NA	TRBV7-9	TRBJ2-7	TGTGCCAGCAGCCGCGAAGCGGGATTTGAGCAGTACTTC	CASSREAGFEQYF
NA	NA	TRBV3-1/TRBV3-2	TRBJ2-3	TGTGCCAGCAGTTTCAGGGGAGATACGCAGTATTTT	CASSFRGDTQYF
TRBD2	NA	TRBV5-1	TRBJ2-7	TGCGCCAGCAGCTTCGGGGAGGGGTTGGAGCAGTACTTC	CASSFGEGLEQYF
TRBD2	NA	TRBV6-2/TRBV6-3	TRBJ2-1	TGTGCCAGCAGTTACTCGACTAGACTAGCGGGATACAATGAGCAGTTCTTC	CASSYSTRLAGYNEQFF
NA	NA	TRBV9	TRBJ2-3	TGTGCCAGCAGCGTAGCTACAGGGCTGACTGGAGATACGCAGTATTTT	CASSVATGLTGDTQYF
TRBD2	NA	TRBV7-9	TRBJ2-3	TGTGCCAGCAGCCCCCTAGCGGAAACGCAGTATTTT	CASSPLAETQYF
TRBD2	few	TRBV5-4	TRBJ2-1	TGTGCCAGCAGCTTGGTTCTCGGGACTAGCGGGAGAAATGAGCAGTTCTTC	CASSLVLGTSGRNEQFF
NA	NA	TRBV27	TRBJ2-1	TGTGCCAGCAGTCCATATTTTTCGGGGGACTTTAATGAGCAGTTCTTC	CASSPYFSGDFNEQFF
NA	NA	TRBV19	TRBJ2-6	TGTGCCAGTAGTATGGCTGGACTGTTCTCTGGGGCCAACGTCCTGACTTTC	CASSMAGLFSGANVLTF
NA	NA	TRBV7-6	TRBJ1-3	TGTGCCAGCAGCCCGAACAGGGTTGCTGGAAACACCATATATTTT	CASSPNRVAGNTIYF
NA	NA	TRBV28	TRBJ2-5	TGTGCCAGCAGTTTAGGCGGGTGGGAGACCCAGTACTTC	CASSLGGWETQYF
TRBD1	NA	TRBV25-1	TRBJ1-2	TGTGCCAGCAGTGACCAAAACAGGGGGCATGGCTACACCTTC	CASSDQNRGHGYTF
NA	NA	TRBV4-2	TRBJ2-7	TGTGCCAGCAGCCTGCCGGGACACCCCTACGAGCAGTACTTC	CASSLPGHPYEQYF
NA	few	TRBV19	TRBJ2-1	TGTGCCAGTAGTACAACAGGACACGCCTCCTACAATGAGCAGTTCTTC	CASSTTGHASYNEQFF